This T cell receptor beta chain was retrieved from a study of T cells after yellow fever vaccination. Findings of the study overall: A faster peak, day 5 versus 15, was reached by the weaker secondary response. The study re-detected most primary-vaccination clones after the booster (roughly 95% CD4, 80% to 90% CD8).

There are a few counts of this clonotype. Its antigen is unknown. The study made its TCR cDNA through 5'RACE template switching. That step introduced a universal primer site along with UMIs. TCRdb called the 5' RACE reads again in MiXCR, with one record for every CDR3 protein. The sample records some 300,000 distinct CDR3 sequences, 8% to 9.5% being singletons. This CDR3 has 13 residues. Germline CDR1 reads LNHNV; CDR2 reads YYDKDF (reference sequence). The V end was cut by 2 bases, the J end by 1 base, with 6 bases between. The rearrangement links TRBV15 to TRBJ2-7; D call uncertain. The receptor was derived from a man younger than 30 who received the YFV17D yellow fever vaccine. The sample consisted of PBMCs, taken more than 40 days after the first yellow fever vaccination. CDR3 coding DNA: TGTGCCACCAGCAGACCGAATTCCTACGAGCAGTACTTC. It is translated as CATSRPNSYEQYF.